This TCR beta chain is from a study of blood T cell repertoires in COVID-19. Overall study: Donors in the United States, Italy and Spain gave samples during acute or convalescent COVID-19. PBMCs, B-cell-depleted T cells, or T cells provided the cDNA or gDNA that made up the material.

As handled by the study authors: Amplification with reference gene primers provided the estimates of nucleated cell counts. Sequencing used immunoSEQ multiplex PCR; TCRdb keeps in-frame clones, though not all of them. V, J and clone size are taken as reported in that table, and D and trimming were inferred from the DNA itself. The repertoire holds around 160,000 clones, about 89% seen once, with about 6% in the top ten. The CDR3 loop spans 18 amino acids. This sequence was found in a man older than 75 with acute or convalescent COVID-19. The chain has TRBV21-1 and TRBJ1-2; TRBD1, the D gene given by the table, was not confirmed from the DNA. TRBV21-1 represents a pseudogene. The source material was peripheral blood. DNA for the CDR3: TGTGCCAGCAGCTCACAGGACAGGGTAGGACTGGCTAACTATGGCTACACCTTC. It translates to CASSSQDRVGLANYGYTF.